This section outlines one T cell receptor beta chain sequence together with its context. Vbeta (60) and Jbeta (13) primers were used in the PCR. Clones were sequenced by immunoSEQ multiplex PCR, and TCRdb holds only the in-frame ones, with some missing. The sample has more than 150,000 clones, 76% seen once. This specimen comes from a study of cytomegalovirus exposure and HLA in healthy donors. Germline loops: CDR1 MNHEY, CDR2 SVGAGI. Trimming stripped 4 bases from V and 3 bases from J, with 14 bases between. The CDR3 contains 15 residues. The material sequenced was PBMCs. The receptor was derived from a man between 18 and 35 years old in good health and CMV-seronegative. The chain links TRBV6-5 to TRBJ2-3, with D perhaps matching TRBD2 (6 bases). Here the CDR3 DNA reads TGTGCCAGCAGTTTCCGGGGGACGGGGACAGATACGCAGTATTTT. This gives the protein CASSFRGTGTDTQYF.